The entry below gives a single TCR beta chain sequence along with its context. This specimen belongs to a study of control samples from healthy donors and cancer patients. Method: immunoSEQ multiplex PCR; TCRdb's copy keeps in-frame clones and lacks some. The sample carries approximately 30,000 clones, approximately 90% recorded once. The CDR3 is 19 residues long. The trim removed 1 base at V and 0 bases at J, leaving 8 bases unmatched. This chain connects TRBV5-3 to TRBJ1-6; 9 bases match TRBD1. TRBV5-3 is an open reading frame whose function is uncertain. The sample taken for sequencing was PBMCs. The TCR sequence derives from a woman in her thirties or forties with lung cancer. The CDR3 region is CARSLHRDRVSSYNSPLHF. For the CDR3, the DNA is TGTGCCAGAAGCTTGCACCGGGACAGGGTTAGCTCCTATAATTCACCCCTCCACTTT.